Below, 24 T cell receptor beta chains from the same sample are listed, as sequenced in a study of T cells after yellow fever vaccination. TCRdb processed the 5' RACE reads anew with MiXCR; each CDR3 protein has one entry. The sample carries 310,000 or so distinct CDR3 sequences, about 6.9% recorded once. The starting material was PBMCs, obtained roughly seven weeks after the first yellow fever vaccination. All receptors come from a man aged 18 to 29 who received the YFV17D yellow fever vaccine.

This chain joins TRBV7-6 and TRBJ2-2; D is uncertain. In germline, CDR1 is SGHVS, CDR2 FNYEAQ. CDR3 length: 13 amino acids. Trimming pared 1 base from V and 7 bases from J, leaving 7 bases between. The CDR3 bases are TGTGCCAGCAGCTTAGAGTCCCTCGGGGAGCTGTTTTTT. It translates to CASSLESLGELFF. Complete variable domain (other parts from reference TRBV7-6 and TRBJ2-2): GAGVSQSPRYKVTKRGQDVALRCDPISGHVSLYWYRQALGQGPEFLTYFNYEAQQDKSGLPNDRFSAERPEGSISTLTIQRTEQRDSAMYRCASSLESLGELFFGEGSRLTVL.

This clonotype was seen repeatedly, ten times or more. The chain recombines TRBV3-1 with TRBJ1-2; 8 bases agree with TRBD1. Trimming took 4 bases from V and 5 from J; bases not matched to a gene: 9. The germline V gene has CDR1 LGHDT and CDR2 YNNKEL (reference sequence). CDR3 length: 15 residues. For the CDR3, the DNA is TGTGCCAGCAGCCGCAGCGGACAGGGAGGGTATGGCTACACCTTC. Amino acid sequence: CASSRSGQGGYGYTF.

The chain's CDR3 is CASSRGTGINQPQHF. In DNA, the CDR3 is TGTGCCAGCAGTAGGGGGACAGGGATAAACCAGCCCCAGCATTTT. The gene calls are TRBV28 and TRBJ1-5; 9 positions match TRBD1. Germline V gene lookup returns CDR1 MDHEN and CDR2 SYDVKM. V lost 5 bases, J lost 7 bases, and 9 bases stayed unmatched. The CDR3 totals 15 residues. Full variable domain (outside the CDR3, taken from reference TRBV28 and TRBJ1-5): DVKVTQSSRYLVKRTGEKVFLECVQDMDHENMFWYRQDPGLGLRLIYFSYDVKMKEKGDIPEGYSVSREKKERFSLILESASTNQTSMYLCASSRGTGINQPQHFGDGTRLSIL.

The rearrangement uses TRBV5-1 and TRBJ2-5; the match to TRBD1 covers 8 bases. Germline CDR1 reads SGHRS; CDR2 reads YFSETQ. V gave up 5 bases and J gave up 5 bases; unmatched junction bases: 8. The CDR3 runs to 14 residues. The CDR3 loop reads CASRQGDRSETQYF. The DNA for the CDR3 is TGCGCCAGCAGACAGGGGGACAGATCGGAGACCCAGTACTTC. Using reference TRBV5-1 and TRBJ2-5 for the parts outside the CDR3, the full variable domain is KAGVTQTPRYLIKTRGQQVTLSCSPISGHRSVSWYQQTPGQGLQFLFEYFSETQRNKGNFPGRFSGRQFSNSRSEMNVSTLELGDSALYLCASRQGDRSETQYFGPGTRLLVL.

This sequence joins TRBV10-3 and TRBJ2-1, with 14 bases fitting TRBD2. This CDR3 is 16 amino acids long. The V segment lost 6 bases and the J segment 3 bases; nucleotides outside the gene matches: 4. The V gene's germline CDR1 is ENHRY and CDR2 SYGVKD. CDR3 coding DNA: TGTGCCATCAGCGGGACTAGCGGGGGAAACTACAATGAGCAGTTCTTC. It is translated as CAISGTSGGNYNEQFF.

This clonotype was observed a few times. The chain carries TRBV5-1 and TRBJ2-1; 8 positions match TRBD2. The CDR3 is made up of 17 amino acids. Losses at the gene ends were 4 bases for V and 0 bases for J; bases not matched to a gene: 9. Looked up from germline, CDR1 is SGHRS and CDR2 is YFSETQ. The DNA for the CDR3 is TGCGCCAGCAGCCCCCGAAGCGGGGGCTCCTCCTACAATGAGCAGTTCTTC. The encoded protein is CASSPRSGGSSYNEQFF.

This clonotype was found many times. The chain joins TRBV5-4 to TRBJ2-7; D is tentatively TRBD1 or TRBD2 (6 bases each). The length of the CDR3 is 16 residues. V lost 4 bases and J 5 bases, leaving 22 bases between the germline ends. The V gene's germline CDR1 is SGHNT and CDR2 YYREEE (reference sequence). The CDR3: CASSRGGTSWSDEQYF. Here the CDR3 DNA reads TGTGCCAGCAGCCGAGGGGGGACCTCTTGGAGCGACGAGCAGTACTTC.

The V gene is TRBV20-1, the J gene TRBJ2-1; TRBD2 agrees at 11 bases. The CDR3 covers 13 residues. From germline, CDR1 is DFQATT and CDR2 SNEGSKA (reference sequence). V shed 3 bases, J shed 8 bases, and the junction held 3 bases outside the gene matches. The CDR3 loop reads CSASSGGADEQFF. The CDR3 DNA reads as TGCAGTGCTAGTAGCGGGGGGGCGGATGAGCAGTTCTTC.

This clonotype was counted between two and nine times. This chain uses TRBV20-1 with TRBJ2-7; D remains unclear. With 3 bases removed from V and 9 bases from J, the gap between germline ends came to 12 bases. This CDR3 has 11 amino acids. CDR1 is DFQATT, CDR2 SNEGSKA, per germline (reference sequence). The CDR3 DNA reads TGCAGTGCTAGTAAAGGTTCGGCGCAGTACTTC. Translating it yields CSASKGSAQYF.

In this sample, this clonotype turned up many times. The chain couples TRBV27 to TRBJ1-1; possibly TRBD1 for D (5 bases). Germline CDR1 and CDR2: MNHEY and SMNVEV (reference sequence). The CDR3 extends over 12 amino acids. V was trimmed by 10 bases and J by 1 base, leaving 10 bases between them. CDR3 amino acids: CATGTGNTEAFF. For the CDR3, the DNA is TGTGCCACCGGGACGGGGAACACTGAAGCTTTCTTT.

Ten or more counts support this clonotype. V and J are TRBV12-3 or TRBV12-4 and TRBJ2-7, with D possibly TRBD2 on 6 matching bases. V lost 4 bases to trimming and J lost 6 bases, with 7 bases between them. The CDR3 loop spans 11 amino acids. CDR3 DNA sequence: TGTGCCAGCAGTTGGGGGGTCGAGCAGTACTTC. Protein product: CASSWGVEQYF.

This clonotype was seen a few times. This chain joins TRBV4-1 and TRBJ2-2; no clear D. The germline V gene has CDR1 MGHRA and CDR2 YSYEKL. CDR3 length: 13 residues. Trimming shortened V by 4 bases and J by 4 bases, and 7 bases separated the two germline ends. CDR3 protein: CASSRSGTGELFF. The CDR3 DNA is TGCGCCAGCAGCCGTTCGGGCACCGGGGAGCTGTTTTTT.

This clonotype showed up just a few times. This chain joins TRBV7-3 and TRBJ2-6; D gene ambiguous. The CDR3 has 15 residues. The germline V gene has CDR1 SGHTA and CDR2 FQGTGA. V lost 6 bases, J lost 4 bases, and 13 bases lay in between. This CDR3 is CASRDGTAGANVLTF. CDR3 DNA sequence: TGTGCCAGCAGGGACGGTACTGCGGGGGCCAACGTCCTGACTTTC.

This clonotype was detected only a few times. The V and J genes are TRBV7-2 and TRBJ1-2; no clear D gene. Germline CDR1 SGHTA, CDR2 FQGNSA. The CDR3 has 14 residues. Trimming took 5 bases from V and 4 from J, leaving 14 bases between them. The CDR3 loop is CASSPTQWGYGYTF. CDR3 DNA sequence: TGTGCCAGCAGCCCGACACAATGGGGCTATGGCTACACCTTC. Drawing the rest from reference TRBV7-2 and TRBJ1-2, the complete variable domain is GAGVSQSPSNKVTEKGKDVELRCDPISGHTALYWYRQSLGQGLEFLIYFQGNSAPDKSGLPSDRFSAERTGGSVSTLTIQRTQQEDSAVYLCASSPTQWGYGYTFGSGTRLTVV.

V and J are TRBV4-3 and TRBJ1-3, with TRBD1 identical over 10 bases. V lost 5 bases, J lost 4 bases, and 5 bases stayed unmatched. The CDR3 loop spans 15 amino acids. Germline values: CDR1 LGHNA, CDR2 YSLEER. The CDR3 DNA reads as TGCGCCAGCAGCTTTGGGACAGGGGAAGGAAACACCATATATTTT. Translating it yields CASSFGTGEGNTIYF.

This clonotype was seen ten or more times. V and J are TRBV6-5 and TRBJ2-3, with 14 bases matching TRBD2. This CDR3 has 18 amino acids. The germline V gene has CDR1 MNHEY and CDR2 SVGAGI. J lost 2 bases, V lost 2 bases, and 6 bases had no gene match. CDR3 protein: CASSYQGLAGELTDTQYF. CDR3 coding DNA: TGTGCCAGCAGTTACCAGGGACTAGCGGGAGAACTCACAGATACGCAGTATTTT.

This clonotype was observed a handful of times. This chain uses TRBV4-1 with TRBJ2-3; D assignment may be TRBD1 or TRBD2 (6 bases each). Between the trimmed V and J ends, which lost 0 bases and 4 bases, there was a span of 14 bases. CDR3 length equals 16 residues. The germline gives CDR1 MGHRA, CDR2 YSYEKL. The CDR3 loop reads CASSQDGGLGADTQYF. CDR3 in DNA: TGCGCCAGCAGCCAAGATGGGGGGCTGGGGGCAGATACGCAGTATTTT.

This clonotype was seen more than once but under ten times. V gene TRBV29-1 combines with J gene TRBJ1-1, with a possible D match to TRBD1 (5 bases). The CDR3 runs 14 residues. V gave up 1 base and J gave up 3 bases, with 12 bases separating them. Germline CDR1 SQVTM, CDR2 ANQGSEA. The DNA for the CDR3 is TGCAGCGTTGAAGGGGGAGTCAGGGACACTGAAGCTTTCTTT. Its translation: CSVEGGVRDTEAFF.

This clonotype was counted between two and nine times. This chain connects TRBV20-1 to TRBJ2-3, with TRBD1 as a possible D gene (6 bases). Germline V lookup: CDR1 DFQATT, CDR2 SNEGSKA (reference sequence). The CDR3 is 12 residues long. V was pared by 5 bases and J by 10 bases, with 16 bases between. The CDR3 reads CSAPSRGSAQYF. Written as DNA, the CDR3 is TGCAGTGCTCCATCTAGGGGGTCGGCGCAGTATTTT.

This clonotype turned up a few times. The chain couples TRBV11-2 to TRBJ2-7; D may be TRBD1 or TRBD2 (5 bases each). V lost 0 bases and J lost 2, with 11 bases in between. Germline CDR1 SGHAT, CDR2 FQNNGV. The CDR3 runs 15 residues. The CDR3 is CASSLDPGGAYEQYF. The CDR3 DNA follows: TGTGCCAGCAGCTTAGATCCTGGGGGAGCCTACGAGCAGTACTTC.

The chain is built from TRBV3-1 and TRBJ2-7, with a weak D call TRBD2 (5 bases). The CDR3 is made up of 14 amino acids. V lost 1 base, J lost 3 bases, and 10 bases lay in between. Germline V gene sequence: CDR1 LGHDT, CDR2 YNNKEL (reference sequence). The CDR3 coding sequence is TGTGCCAGCAGCCAAGCCGGGAACCACTACGAGCAGTACTTC. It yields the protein CASSQAGNHYEQYF.

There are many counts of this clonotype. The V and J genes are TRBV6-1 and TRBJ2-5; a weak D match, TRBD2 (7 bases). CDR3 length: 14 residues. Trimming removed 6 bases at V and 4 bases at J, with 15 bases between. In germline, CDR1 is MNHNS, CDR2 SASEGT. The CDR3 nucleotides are TGTGCCAGCAGCCCTGTGGGGGGGCGAGAGACCCAGTACTTC. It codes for CASSPVGGRETQYF.

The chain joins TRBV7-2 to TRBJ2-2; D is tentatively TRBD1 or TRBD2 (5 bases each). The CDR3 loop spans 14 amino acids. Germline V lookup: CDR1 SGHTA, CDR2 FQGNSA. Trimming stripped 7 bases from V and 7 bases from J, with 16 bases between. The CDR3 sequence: CASTGSWVVGELFF. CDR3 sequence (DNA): TGTGCCAGCACAGGGAGTTGGGTTGTCGGGGAGCTGTTTTTT.

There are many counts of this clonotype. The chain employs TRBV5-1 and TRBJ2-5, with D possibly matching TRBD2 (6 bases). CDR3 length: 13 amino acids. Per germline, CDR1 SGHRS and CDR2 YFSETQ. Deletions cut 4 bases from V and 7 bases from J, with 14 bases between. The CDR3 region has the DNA TGCGCCAGCAGCCAGGACTATCTAGGGACCCAGTACTTC. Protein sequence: CASSQDYLGTQYF.